This TCR beta chain was sequenced for a study of T cell responses to AZD1222 COVID-19 vaccine. Study-wide findings and caveats: Across the whole spike, CD4 TCRs peaked at regions 160-218 and 743-854.

CDR3 size: 14 residues. V dropped 1 base and J dropped 4 bases, with 8 bases sitting between them. The germline CDR1 and CDR2 sequences are MNHNS and SASEGT. Clones were read by immunoSEQ multiplex PCR, and TCRdb kept only the in-frame ones, dropping some. There are roughly 150,000 clones in the sample; approximately 85% occur only once, and under 9.5% lies in the top ten. On this clone: The antigen remains unidentified.

The gene calls are TRBV6-1 and TRBJ1-5, with a possible D match to TRBD1 (5 bases). The sample consisted of peripheral blood, taken on day 0 of AZD1222 vaccination. The sequence was obtained from an adult in good health. As DNA, the CDR3 is TGTGCCAGCAGTGAAGGCGGGGGGAATCAGCCCCAGCATTTT. This encodes CASSEGGGNQPQHF.